This TCR beta chain was sequenced in a study of shared clonotypes between healthy human individuals. Study as a whole: A few men and a couple of women, aged 18 to 49, were donors.

Trimming shortened V by 5 bases and J by 10 bases, and 20 bases separated the two germline ends. The germline V gene has CDR1 SGHTA and CDR2 FQGNSA. The CDR3 runs 15 residues. The assay was immunoSEQ multiplex PCR, and TCRdb's table has in-frame clones only and misses some. The sample comprises fewer than 2.5 million clones, 80% to 95% of which are singletons, and 0.36% rests with the top ten. This TCR was sampled from a man aged 18 to 35 in good health. Some clones in this sample may be carry-over from other donors' samples. The sample comprised naive CD4+ T cells from PBMCs. Subset denoted: CD45RA+ positively selected. The chain recombines TRBV7-2 with TRBJ1-4, with D perhaps TRBD1 (5 bases). DNA for the CDR3: TGTGCCAGCAGCGGGGCCGGGCTCACAAGGGCAAAACTGTTTTTT. Encoded protein: CASSGAGLTRAKLFF.